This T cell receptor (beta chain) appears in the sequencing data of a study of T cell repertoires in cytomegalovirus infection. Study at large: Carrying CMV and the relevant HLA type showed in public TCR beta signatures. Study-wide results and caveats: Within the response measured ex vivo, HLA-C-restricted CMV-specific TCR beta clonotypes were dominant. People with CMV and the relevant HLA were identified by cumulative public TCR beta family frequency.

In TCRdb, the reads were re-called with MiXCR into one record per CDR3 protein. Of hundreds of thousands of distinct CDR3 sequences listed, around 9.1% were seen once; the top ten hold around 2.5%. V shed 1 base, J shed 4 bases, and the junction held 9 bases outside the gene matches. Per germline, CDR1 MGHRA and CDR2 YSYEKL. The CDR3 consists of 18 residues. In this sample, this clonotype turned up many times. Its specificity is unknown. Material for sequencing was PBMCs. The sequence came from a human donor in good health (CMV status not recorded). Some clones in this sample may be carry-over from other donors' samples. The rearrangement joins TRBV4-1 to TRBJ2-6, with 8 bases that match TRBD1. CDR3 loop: CASSQASAGGSGANVLTF. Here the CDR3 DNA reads TGCGCCAGCAGCCAAGCATCGGCAGGGGGCTCCGGGGCCAACGTCCTGACTTTC.